The entry that follows covers one T cell receptor (beta chain) sequence. What it recognizes is unknown. What was amplified from RNA transcripts were TCR beta CDR3 regions. RT-PCR in the first round (using the HTBI primer set) targeted the TCR CDR3. Using its own MiXCR run on the multiplex PCR reads, TCRdb lists one record per CDR3 protein. The sample contains around 720,000 distinct CDR3 sequences, 30% to 40% of which appear only once. This entry comes from a study of T cells in Graves' hyperthyroidism and ophthalmopathy. Study-wide background: Peripheral blood specimens were obtained at initial diagnosis, prior to any treatment. Points from the study as a whole: The majority of expanded thyroid clonotypes above 0.001 also appeared in blood.

CDR1 MDHEN and CDR2 SYDVKM come from the germline V gene. The CDR3 length is 12 residues. V dropped 8 bases and J dropped 4 bases, with 8 bases sitting between them. Hyperthyroidism had been newly diagnosed in patients aged 18 to 65, and its duration was under 2 months. The sequence came from a woman between 40 and 55 years old with Graves' hyperthyroidism. The gene calls are TRBV28 and TRBJ1-4; the D gene is possibly TRBD1 (6 bases). The sample comprised blood. Written as DNA, the CDR3 is TGTGCCAGCGGGGACAATAATGAAAAACTGTTTTTT. Its protein product is CASGDNNEKLFF.